A single sample gave rise to the 21 T cell receptor beta chains below, sequenced in a study of cytomegalovirus exposure and HLA in healthy donors. Some clones are missing from TCRdb's copy, which holds only in-frame ones; the method was immunoSEQ multiplex PCR. The top ten clones hold about 2.2% of a sample with around 130,000 clones, more than 70% of them seen once. The sequencing input was PBMCs. The receptors here all came from a woman in her thirties in good health and CMV-seronegative.

The chain uses TRBV5-6 and TRBJ2-5; 13 bases fit TRBD2. The ends lost 7 bases at V and 2 bases at J; junction bases unmatched: 5. The CDR3 extends over 15 amino acids. CDR1 is SGHDT, CDR2 YYEEEE, per germline. The CDR3 DNA sequence: TGTGCCAGCGGCCCGGGACTAGCGGGGCAAGAGACCCAGTACTTC. Its protein is CASGPGLAGQETQYF.

DNA of the CDR3: TGTGCCAGCAGTCCTAATGGGGCCAACGTCCTGACTTTC. Amino acid sequence: CASSPNGANVLTF. The chain has TRBV6-4 and TRBJ2-6, with D unresolved. CDR1 and CDR2 from the germline V gene are MRHNA and SNTAGT. The CDR3 length is 13 residues. V dropped 5 bases and J dropped 3 bases, with 5 bases sitting between them.

Only a few counts were recorded for this clone. V is TRBV29-1 and J is TRBJ1-2, with D tentatively TRBD1 (6 bases). V was trimmed by 7 bases and J by 2 bases, leaving 20 bases between them. The CDR3 has 15 residues. The germline V gene encodes CDR1 SQVTM and CDR2 ANQGSEA. CDR3 sequence (DNA): TGCAGCGCCTCCGGGGGGGGCGCGGGGAACTATGGCTACACCTTC. This sequence encodes CSASGGGAGNYGYTF.

The chain combines TRBV7-2 with TRBJ2-2, with D tentatively TRBD1 (6 bases). Germline V lookup: CDR1 SGHTA, CDR2 FQGNSA. The CDR3 loop spans 15 amino acids. The V end was cut by 4 bases, the J end by 1 base, with 10 bases between. The CDR3 is CASSWATGNTGELFF. CDR3 bases: TGTGCCAGCAGCTGGGCGACAGGGAACACCGGGGAGCTGTTTTTT.

This chain connects TRBV27 to TRBJ2-2; 10 nucleotides line up with TRBD1. The CDR3 has 13 amino acids. J was trimmed by 6 bases and V by 7 bases; bases with no gene match: 2. CDR1 is MNHEY and CDR2 is SMNVEV in the germline V gene (reference sequence). The CDR3 is CASTGQGAGELFF. The CDR3 DNA sequence: TGTGCCAGCACCGGACAGGGGGCCGGGGAGCTGTTTTTT.

CDR3 region: CASSSHQGDYGYTF. In nucleotides, the CDR3 is TGTGCCAGCAGCTCTCACCAGGGCGACTATGGCTACACCTTC. V and J are TRBV11-3 and TRBJ1-2; possible D gene TRBD1, 5 bases. V dropped 4 bases and J dropped 3 bases, with 12 bases sitting between them. The CDR3 length is 14 residues. The germline gives CDR1 SGHNT, CDR2 YENEEA.

The chain has TRBV9 and TRBJ2-3, with 7 positions matching TRBD2. Germline V lookup: CDR1 SGDLS, CDR2 YYNGEE. Germline trimming cut 6 bases from V and 0 bases from J; bases unmatched to any gene: 7. CDR3 length: 15 residues. DNA for the CDR3: TGTGCCAGCACAACCGGGACTACTAGCACAGATACGCAGTATTTT. Amino acid sequence: CASTTGTTSTDTQYF.

The sample holds a few counts of this clone. The CDR3 region is CASRPGSRDGYTF. The CDR3, as DNA: TGTGCCAGCAGGCCGGGGTCGAGAGATGGCTACACCTTC. J is TRBJ1-2 and V is TRBV2; D is ambiguous. V shed 6 bases and J shed 6 bases, with 14 bases lying between them. The CDR3 loop spans 13 amino acids. The V gene's germline CDR1 is SNHLY and CDR2 FYNNEI.

The chain employs TRBV7-2 and TRBJ2-2; no definite D call. The CDR3 spans 13 residues. Trimming took off 4 bases at V and 5 bases at J, with 8 bases between the two ends. Germline CDR1 and CDR2: SGHTA and FQGNSA. Written as DNA, the CDR3 is TGTGCCAGCAGCTCGGCGGTAACCGGGGAGCTGTTTTTT. This codes for CASSSAVTGELFF.

The rearrangement joins TRBV9 to TRBJ1-2; no clear D. The CDR3 has 11 amino acids. The V gene's germline CDR1 is SGDLS and CDR2 YYNGEE. V lost 8 bases and J lost 4, with 9 bases in between. In nucleotides, the CDR3 is TGTGCCAGTCTGGGCGTCTATGGCTACACCTTC. It translates to CASLGVYGYTF.

The gene calls are TRBV28 and TRBJ2-7; TRBD2 matches 8 bases. J gave up 6 bases and V 1 base, and 8 bases lay outside the gene matches. There are 15 residues in the CDR3. Looked up from germline, CDR1 is MDHEN and CDR2 is SYDVKM. This CDR3 is CASSLLGGGYGEQYF. The CDR3 DNA is TGTGCCAGCAGTTTATTGGGCGGGGGGTACGGCGAGCAGTACTTC.

The chain recombines TRBV7-6 with TRBJ2-3; 10 bases are a match to TRBD1. V trimming: 3 bases; J trimming: 4 bases; junction bases outside the gene matches: 1. Germline V gene lookup returns CDR1 SGHVS and CDR2 FNYEAQ. The CDR3 is made up of 14 amino acids. CDR3 in amino acids: CASSLTGGPDTQYF. The CDR3 DNA sequence: TGTGCCAGCAGCTTGACAGGGGGCCCAGATACGCAGTATTTT.

The rearrangement links TRBV30 to TRBJ1-1; 10 bases fit TRBD1. The CDR3 length is 12 residues. The germline gives CDR1 GTSNPN, CDR2 SVGIG (reference sequence). After removal of 8 bases from V and 5 bases from J, the junction contained 5 bases not matched to a gene. In nucleotides, the CDR3 is TGTGCCCGGACAGGGGGAAATACTGAAGCTTTCTTT. This codes for CARTGGNTEAFF.

This clone showed up just once. The chain's CDR3 is CASSLEGTGLWDEQFF. Written as DNA, the CDR3 is TGTGCCAGCAGCTTGGAAGGGACAGGTTTGTGGGATGAGCAGTTCTTC. The rearrangement uses TRBV5-4 and TRBJ2-1, with 8 bases identical to TRBD1. Trimming cost V 0 bases and J 8 bases; bases outside gene matches: 10. Germline V gene sequence: CDR1 SGHNT, CDR2 YYREEE (reference sequence). This CDR3 region has 16 residues.

The CDR3 DNA reads as TGCGCCAGCAGCCAAGCTCCTAGCGGGGGGTCTGAGCAGTTCTTC. This sequence encodes CASSQAPSGGSEQFF. The V gene is TRBV4-1, the J gene TRBJ2-1; 11 nucleotides match TRBD2. This CDR3 contains 15 residues. V dropped 1 base and J dropped 9; count of bases not matched to a gene: 5. Per germline, CDR1 MGHRA and CDR2 YSYEKL.

The gene calls are TRBV12-5 and TRBJ1-5, with TRBD1 as a possible D gene (6 bases). The CDR3 totals 14 residues. CDR1 is LGHNT and CDR2 is FRNRAP in the germline V gene. V shed 4 bases and J shed 2 bases, with 9 bases lying between them. The CDR3 DNA reads TGTGCTAGTGGTTCCCGACAGGGCAATCAGCCCCAGCATTTT. Its translation is CASGSRQGNQPQHF.

This rearrangement joins TRBV10-3 to TRBJ1-6, with 9 positions matching TRBD1. The V and J ends lost 2 bases and 7 bases, in that order; junction bases with no gene match: 3. Looked up from germline, CDR1 is ENHRY and CDR2 is SYGVKD. The CDR3 is 15 residues long. CDR3 sequence reads: CAISERTGVNSPLHF. The DNA for the CDR3 is TGTGCCATCAGTGAGAGGACAGGGGTAAATTCACCCCTCCACTTT.

This CDR3 reads CASSLGHLAYNEQFF. The CDR3 DNA follows: TGTGCCAGCAGCTTAGGACACCTCGCCTACAATGAGCAGTTCTTC. This sequence joins TRBV5-5 and TRBJ2-1; D is possibly TRBD1 (5 bases). V shed 2 bases and J shed 2 bases, with 11 bases lying between them. The V gene's germline CDR1 is SGHKS and CDR2 YYEKEE (reference sequence). This CDR3 contains 15 residues.

The chain couples TRBV29-1 to TRBJ1-1; TRBD1 matches at 11 bases. The germline V gene encodes CDR1 SQVTM and CDR2 ANQGSEA. CDR3 length equals 13 residues. V lost 7 bases to trimming and J lost 5 bases; unmatched junction nucleotides: 6. The chain's CDR3 is CSAGDRGFTEAFF. In DNA, the CDR3 is TGCAGCGCTGGGGACAGGGGGTTTACTGAAGCTTTCTTT.

J is TRBJ2-1 and V is TRBV2; D is possibly TRBD2 (6 bases). The CDR3 contains 15 residues. Trimming shortened V by 4 bases and J by 3 bases, and 13 bases separated the two germline ends. The germline CDR1 and CDR2 sequences are SNHLY and FYNNEI. CDR3 nucleotide sequence: TGTGCCAGCAGTGGGGGGAGGCAGCACTACAATGAGCAGTTCTTC. Protein sequence: CASSGGRQHYNEQFF.

This clone has a handful of counts. This chain joins TRBV13 and TRBJ1-2; 10 bases are shared with TRBD1. V was pared by 5 bases and J by 4 bases, with 7 bases of the junction left unmatched. The CDR3 totals 15 residues. Germline V gene sequence: CDR1 PRHDT, CDR2 FYEKMQ (reference sequence). The CDR3 bases are TGTGCCAGCAGCCCAGACAGGGGGCGCGTCTATGGCTACACCTTC. It encodes CASSPDRGRVYGYTF.